The rows below give T cell receptor beta chains drawn from one sample of a study of radiation and T cells in renal cell carcinoma. Produced via immunoSEQ multiplex PCR; TCRdb's table is partial and in-frame only. There are approximately 49,000 clones in the sample; around three quarters occur only once, and about 30% lies in the top ten. This sample comprised blood, obtained from a patient whose treatment included radiotherapy and nephrectomy. The receptors originated from a woman in her seventies with renal cell carcinoma. The CDR3 runs from the conserved cysteine through the conserved F or W. A D gene is named only where the DNA matches it firmly. Size tells how often a clone was seen (once, few, many) or the class of an expanded clone, and some rows leave it out.

v_call	clone_size	d_call	j_call	cdr3_aa	cdr3_nt
TRBV6-5	-	-	TRBJ1-6	CASSGGVYYNSPLHF	TGTGCCAGCAGTGGCGGGGTTTACTATAATTCACCCCTCCACTTT
TRBV9	-	-	TRBJ1-2	CASSVVRDTENYGYTF	TGTGCCAGCAGCGTAGTAAGGGACACAGAAAACTATGGCTACACCTTC
TRBV4-3	-	-	TRBJ2-7	CASSLLREGVGEQYF	TGCGCCAGCAGCCTTTTGAGGGAGGGGGTAGGCGAGCAGTACTTC
TRBV7-3	few	TRBD1	TRBJ2-2	CASSPQGTGELFF	TGTGCCAGCAGCCCACAGGGGACCGGGGAGCTGTTTTTT
TRBV4-3	-	-	TRBJ2-3	CASSPGRNTDTQYF	TGCGCCAGCAGCCCCGGACGCAACACAGATACGCAGTATTTT
TRBV10-2	-	-	TRBJ1-5	CATRTGNQPQHF	TGCGCCACCCGTACAGGGAATCAGCCCCAGCATTTT
TRBV4-2	once	-	TRBJ1-4	CASSQDGDFNEKLFF	TGTGCCAGCAGCCAAGATGGGGACTTTAATGAAAAACTGTTTTTT
TRBV18	-	-	TRBJ1-5	CASSPISDSQNQPQHF	TGTGCCAGCTCACCAATATCGGACAGTCAAAATCAGCCCCAGCATTTT
TRBV19	-	-	TRBJ2-2	CASMVVADYTGELFF	TGTGCCAGTATGGTAGTAGCGGATTACACCGGGGAGCTGTTTTTT
TRBV4-3	-	TRBD1	TRBJ2-2	CASSQETDRGRIGELFF	TGCGCCAGCAGCCAAGAAACGGACAGGGGGCGCATCGGGGAGCTGTTTTTT
TRBV19	-	-	TRBJ1-2	CASSILTGRGNYGYTF	TGTGCCAGTAGTATATTAACGGGCCGGGGGAACTATGGCTACACCTTC
TRBV6-5	-	-	TRBJ2-3	CASSGSTDTQYF	TGTGCCAGCAGTGGGAGCACAGATACGCAGTATTTT
TRBV7-7	-	TRBD2	TRBJ2-5	CASSVAGGETQYF	TGTGCCAGCAGCGTAGCGGGAGGGGAGACCCAGTACTTC
TRBV9	-	-	TRBJ1-5	CASSPHDSGNQPQHF	TGTGCCAGCAGCCCGCATGACTCCGGCAATCAGCCCCAGCATTTT
TRBV7-8	-	-	TRBJ2-3	CASSRATDTQYF	TGTGCCAGCAGCCGGGCGACAGATACGCAGTATTTT
TRBV19	-	TRBD1	TRBJ1-1	CASSSQGSTEAFF	TGTGCCAGTAGTTCACAGGGGAGCACTGAAGCTTTCTTT
TRBV4-1	-	TRBD1	TRBJ2-7	CASSSGTGAVYEQYF	TGCGCCAGCAGCTCCGGGACAGGGGCGGTATACGAGCAGTACTTC
TRBV4-1	-	-	TRBJ2-7	CASSQDPAGSEQYF	TGCGCCAGCAGCCAAGACCCGGCGGGGAGCGAGCAGTACTTC
TRBV6-6	-	TRBD1	TRBJ1-1	CASNDRGRTEAFF	TGTGCCAGCAACGACAGGGGGCGGACTGAAGCTTTCTTT
TRBV7-9	-	-	TRBJ1-1	CASSQDMRNTEAFF	TGTGCCAGCAGCCAAGACATGAGGAACACTGAAGCTTTCTTT
TRBV10-3	-	TRBD2	TRBJ2-1	CAISESSSGSNEQFF	TGTGCCATCAGTGAGTCGTCTAGCGGGAGCAATGAGCAGTTCTTC
TRBV5-1	-	-	TRBJ1-2	CASSLASRQLYGYTF	TGCGCCAGCAGCTTGGCCTCCCGACAGCTTTATGGCTACACCTTC
TRBV28	-	TRBD2	TRBJ2-1	CASSFLSGGAYNEQFF	TGTGCCAGCAGTTTTCTTAGCGGGGGGGCCTACAATGAGCAGTTCTTC
TRBV7-9	-	-	TRBJ2-1	CASSLGPGPQRYEQFF	TGTGCCAGCAGCTTAGGGCCGGGGCCCCAAAGATATGAGCAGTTCTTC
TRBV5-1	-	-	TRBJ2-5	CASSYAGGDETQYF	TGCGCCAGCTCCTACGCCGGTGGGGATGAGACCCAGTACTTC
TRBV27	-	-	TRBJ2-2	CASSYLNTGELFF	TGTGCCAGCAGTTATCTGAACACCGGGGAGCTGTTTTTT